One and the same sample provided the 19 T cell receptor beta chains below, sequenced in a study of CD8 T cells in ankylosing spondylitis. TCRdb re-called the 5' RACE reads through MiXCR, storing one row per CDR3 protein. There are about 360,000 distinct CDR3 sequences in the sample; approximately 14% occur only once, and 1.1% lies in the top ten. Sequencing input: blood, either unsorted or a sorted T cell fraction (not recorded which). The receptors originated from a male donor with ankylosing spondylitis or in good health (not recorded which).

The V call is TRBV20-1, the J call TRBJ1-1; D is unresolved. The germline V gene has CDR1 DFQATT and CDR2 SNEGSKA (reference sequence). V lost 3 bases and J 1 base, leaving 6 bases between the germline ends. The length of the CDR3 is 12 residues. Here the CDR3 reads CSASRANTEAFF. The CDR3, as DNA: TGCAGTGCTAGTAGGGCGAACACTGAAGCTTTCTTT.

This rearrangement joins TRBV12-3 or TRBV12-4 to TRBJ2-7, with a possible D match to TRBD2 (6 bases). V was trimmed by 4 bases and J by 3 bases, leaving 7 bases between them. The CDR3 length is 12 residues. Here the CDR3 reads CASSWDFYEQYF. The CDR3 bases are TGTGCCAGCAGTTGGGACTTCTACGAGCAGTACTTC.

This clonotype turned up a few times. The chain has TRBV15 and TRBJ2-2, with D maybe TRBD2 (6 bases). The V end lost 0 bases, the J end lost 1 base, and 9 bases lay between the germline ends. CDR1 LNHNV and CDR2 YYDKDF come from the germline V gene (reference sequence). The CDR3 sequence is 16 residues long. CDR3 protein: CATSREGGKNTGELFF. As DNA, the CDR3 is TGTGCCACCAGCAGAGAGGGCGGGAAGAACACCGGGGAGCTGTTTTTT.

This clonotype was observed a few times. The genes are TRBV14 and TRBJ2-7; D gene uncertain. The germline CDR1 and CDR2 sequences are SGHDN and FVKESK. The CDR3 is 14 residues long. The V and J ends lost 0 bases and 0 bases respectively, with 6 bases between them. The CDR3 here is CASSQETVSYEQYF. DNA of the CDR3: TGTGCCAGCAGCCAAGAGACCGTCTCCTACGAGCAGTACTTC.

The chain combines TRBV11-2 with TRBJ2-3, with D unclear. The V end lost 4 bases, the J end lost 1 base, and 15 bases lay between the germline ends. CDR3 length: 16 residues. Germline V gene lookup returns CDR1 SGHAT and CDR2 FQNNGV. CDR3 coding DNA: TGTGCCAGCAGCTCTCCTCTCCGCGACGGCACAGATACGCAGTATTTT. This translates into CASSSPLRDGTDTQYF.

This rearrangement joins TRBV3-1 to TRBJ2-5, with a possible D match to TRBD2 (6 bases). Trimming cost V 1 base and J 10 bases, with 16 bases left between them. Germline lookup yields CDR1 LGHDT and CDR2 YNNKEL (reference sequence). The CDR3 runs to 14 residues. The CDR3 nucleotides are TGTGCCAGCAGCCAAGGGGCCCCGGGGGTGGGCCAGTACTTC. Translated, it gives CASSQGAPGVGQYF.

A few counts support this clonotype. The chain couples TRBV5-1 to TRBJ1-2; TRBD1 aligns across 8 bases. There are 15 residues in the CDR3. With V trimmed by 7 bases and J by 6 bases, 14 bases remained unmatched. Germline-derived CDR1 and CDR2 are SGHRS and YFSETQ. This CDR3 reads CASGWTSDRADGYTF. In nucleotides, the CDR3 is TGCGCCAGCGGATGGACATCGGACAGGGCTGATGGCTACACCTTC. Drawing the rest from reference TRBV5-1 and TRBJ1-2, the complete variable domain is KAGVTQTPRYLIKTRGQQVTLSCSPISGHRSVSWYQQTPGQGLQFLFEYFSETQRNKGNFPGRFSGRQFSNSRSEMNVSTLELGDSALYLCASGWTSDRADGYTFGSGTRLTVV.

The chain has TRBV12-3 or TRBV12-4 and TRBJ2-3; D possibly matches TRBD1 or TRBD2 (6 bases each). Trimming removed 6 bases at V and 11 bases at J, with 15 bases between. The CDR3 contains 12 residues. The CDR3 here is CASSPGGRGQYF. CDR3 DNA sequence: TGTGCCAGCAGCCCCGGGGGCAGGGGGCAGTATTTT.

This clonotype turned up a few times. The rearrangement links TRBV30 to TRBJ1-1; 8 bases map to TRBD1. CDR3 size: 13 residues. Germline loops: CDR1 GTSNPN, CDR2 SVGIG (reference sequence). Unmatched junction bases numbered 9, after V lost 0 bases and J lost 12 bases. CDR3: CAWSVKGTGGSFF. CDR3 in DNA: TGTGCCTGGAGTGTAAAGGGGACAGGAGGTTCTTTCTTT.

The sample holds a few counts of this clonotype. This chain uses TRBV9 with TRBJ2-3; D unclear. The V gene lost 3 bases and the J gene lost 2 bases, with 7 bases spanning the gap. The CDR3 is 13 residues long. Germline V CDR1 and CDR2: SGDLS, YYNGEE. This CDR3 reads CASSAPLTDTQYF. In DNA, the CDR3 is TGTGCCAGCAGCGCACCCCTCACAGATACGCAGTATTTT.

A few counts support this clonotype. The rearrangement uses TRBV18 and TRBJ2-1; 9 bases map to TRBD1. With 4 bases clipped from V and 2 bases from J, the junction kept 6 bases outside the gene matches. The CDR3 is made up of 16 amino acids. Germline CDR1 KGHSH, CDR2 LQKENI. The CDR3 spells CASSLFDRGAYNEQFF. In nucleotides, the CDR3 is TGTGCCAGCTCACTGTTTGACAGGGGGGCCTACAATGAGCAGTTCTTC. The full variable domain, rest sourced from reference TRBV18 and TRBJ2-1, is NAGVMQNPRHLVRRRGQEARLRCSPMKGHSHVYWYRQLPEEGLKFMVYLQKENIIDESGMPKERFSAEFPKEGPSILRIQQVVRGDSAAYFCASSLFDRGAYNEQFFGPGTRLTVL.

In nucleotides, the CDR3 is TGTGCCAGCAGTTCGGGACAGGGGTTTATAGATACGCAGTATTTT. Translated: CASSSGQGFIDTQYF. This rearrangement joins TRBV12-3 or TRBV12-4 to TRBJ2-3; 10 bases agree with TRBD1. The CDR3 has 15 amino acids. V shed 4 bases, J shed 5 bases, and the junction held 6 bases outside the gene matches.

This clonotype was seen more than once but under ten times. The V and J genes are TRBV5-5 and TRBJ2-5; D unclear. Germline CDR1 and CDR2: SGHKS and YYEKEE (reference sequence). The CDR3 is made up of 16 amino acids. V gave up 0 bases and J gave up 1 base, with 13 bases separating them. The CDR3 DNA reads TGTGCCAGCAGCTTGGTCGGCAGGAGCCTCCAAGAGACCCAGTACTTC. Amino acids: CASSLVGRSLQETQYF.

The sample holds a few counts of this clonotype. V usage is TRBV3-1 and J usage is TRBJ2-7, with unresolved D. The length of the CDR3 is 13 residues. Germline values: CDR1 LGHDT, CDR2 YNNKEL (reference sequence). Trimming removed 4 bases from V and 0 bases from J, with 7 bases in between. CDR3 in amino acids: CASSPLPSYEQYF. The CDR3 DNA is TGTGCCAGCAGCCCCTTACCCTCCTACGAGCAGTACTTC.

V usage is TRBV6-1 and J usage is TRBJ2-7; a possible D gene is TRBD1 (6 bases). Trimming took off 2 bases at V and 5 bases at J, with 13 bases between the two ends. From germline, CDR1 is MNHNS and CDR2 SASEGT. CDR3 length equals 14 residues. The CDR3 coding sequence is TGTGCCAGCAGTGAAAGAGGGGCAGGGGACGAGCAGTACTTC. Translation: CASSERGAGDEQYF.

The chain combines TRBV12-3 or TRBV12-4 with TRBJ1-5; 7 bases fit TRBD1. CDR3 size: 14 residues. Trimming at V came to 6 bases and at J to 1 base, leaving 3 bases not matched to a gene. CDR3 DNA: TGTGCCAGCAGGGAACAGGGGAGCAATCAGCCCCAGCATTTT. Protein product: CASREQGSNQPQHF.

This clonotype came up many times. This chain joins TRBV5-1 and TRBJ2-3; TRBD2 matches at 7 bases. With V trimmed by 4 bases and J by 0 bases, 5 bases remained unmatched. CDR1 is SGHRS and CDR2 is YFSETQ in the germline V gene. The CDR3 spans 15 residues. Here the CDR3 DNA reads TGCGCCAGCAGCCTCCTAGCGGTTAGCACAGATACGCAGTATTTT. Protein: CASSLLAVSTDTQYF.

This clonotype was counted a few times. The V call is TRBV7-9, the J call TRBJ2-5, with D possibly matching TRBD2 (5 bases). There are 12 residues in the CDR3. Germline V gene lookup returns CDR1 SEHNR and CDR2 FQNEAQ (reference sequence). V lost 5 bases and J lost 9, with 13 bases in between. CDR3 coding DNA: TGTGCCAGCAGCCCCCCGGTGGGAGCCCAGTACTTC. Amino acids: CASSPPVGAQYF.

Many counts were recorded for this clonotype. The chain has TRBV10-2 and TRBJ1-2; no clear D. Trimming left V 3 bases short and J 4 bases short, with 9 bases between. Germline V gives CDR1 WSHSY, CDR2 SAAADI. The CDR3 contains 13 residues. The CDR3 loop reads CASSDATRYGYTF. The CDR3 DNA reads TGCGCCAGCAGTGATGCAACCCGCTATGGCTACACCTTC.